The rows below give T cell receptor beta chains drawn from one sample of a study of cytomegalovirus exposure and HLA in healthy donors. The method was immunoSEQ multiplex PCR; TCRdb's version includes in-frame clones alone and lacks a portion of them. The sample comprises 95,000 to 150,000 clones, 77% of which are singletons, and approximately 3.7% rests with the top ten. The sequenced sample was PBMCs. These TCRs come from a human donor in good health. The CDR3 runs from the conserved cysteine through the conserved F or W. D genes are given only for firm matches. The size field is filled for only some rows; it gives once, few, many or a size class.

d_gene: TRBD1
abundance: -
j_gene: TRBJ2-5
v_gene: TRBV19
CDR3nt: TGTGCCAGTAGTAGGGACAGGGTTGGGGAGACCCAGTACTTC
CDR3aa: CASSRDRVGETQYF

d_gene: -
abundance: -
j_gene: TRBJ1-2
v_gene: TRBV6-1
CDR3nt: TGTGCCAGCAGCGATCAGGGTATGGGCTATGGCTACACCTTC
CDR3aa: CASSDQGMGYGYTF

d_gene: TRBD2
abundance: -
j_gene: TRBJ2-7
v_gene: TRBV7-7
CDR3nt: TGTGCTAGCAGCGGGACTGCGGAGGCCGAGCAGTACTTC
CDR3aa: CASSGTAEAEQYF

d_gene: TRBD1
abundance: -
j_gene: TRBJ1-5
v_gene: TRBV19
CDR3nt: TGTGCCAGTACCCCGGACAGGGGGAGTCAGCCCCAGCATTTT
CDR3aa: CASTPDRGSQPQHF

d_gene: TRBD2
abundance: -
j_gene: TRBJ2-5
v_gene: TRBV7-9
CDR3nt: TGTGCCAGCAGCCTGGAGGTCGGGGGGGAGACCCAGTACTTC
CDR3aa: CASSLEVGGETQYF

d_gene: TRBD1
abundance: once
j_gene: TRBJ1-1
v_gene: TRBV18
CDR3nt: TGTGCCAGCTCACCAACGGACAGGGCGATGGGCACTGAAGCTTTCTTT
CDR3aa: CASSPTDRAMGTEAFF

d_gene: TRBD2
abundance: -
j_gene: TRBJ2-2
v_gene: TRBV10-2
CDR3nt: TGCGCCAGCAGTGAGAAAGCGGGAGGGCCGGGCGGGGAGCTGTTTTTT
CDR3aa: CASSEKAGGPGGELFF

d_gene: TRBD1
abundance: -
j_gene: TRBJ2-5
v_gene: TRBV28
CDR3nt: TGTGCCAGCAGCCAACAGGGGGCGGGGGAGACCCAGTACTTC
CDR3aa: CASSQQGAGETQYF

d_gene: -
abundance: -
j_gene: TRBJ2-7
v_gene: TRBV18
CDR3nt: TGTGCCAGCTCGGCGGTGGTGGTAGCGGATTCCTACGAGCAGTACTTC
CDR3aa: CASSAVVVADSYEQYF

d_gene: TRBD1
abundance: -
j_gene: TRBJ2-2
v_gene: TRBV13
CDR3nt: TGTGCCAGCAGCTTATTGGACGTAGGGACAGGTGGCACCGGGGAGCTGTTTTTT
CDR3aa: CASSLLDVGTGGTGELFF

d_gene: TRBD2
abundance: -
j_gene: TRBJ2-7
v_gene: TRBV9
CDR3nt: TGTGCCAGCAGCCAAACTAGCGATGCCTACGAGCAGTACTTC
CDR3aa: CASSQTSDAYEQYF

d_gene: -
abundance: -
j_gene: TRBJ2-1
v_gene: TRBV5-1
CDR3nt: TGCGCCAGCAGCTATTTCCTCTCCGGGGAGCAGTTCTTC
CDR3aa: CASSYFLSGEQFF

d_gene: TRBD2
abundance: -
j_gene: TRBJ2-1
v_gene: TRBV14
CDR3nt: TGTGCCAGCAGCCAAGGACTAGCGTATAACAATGAGCAGTTCTTC
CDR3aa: CASSQGLAYNNEQFF

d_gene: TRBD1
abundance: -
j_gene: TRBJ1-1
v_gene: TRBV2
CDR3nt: TGTGCCAGCAGCGGGACAGGGGATATGGCTGAAGCTTTCTTT
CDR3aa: CASSGTGDMAEAFF

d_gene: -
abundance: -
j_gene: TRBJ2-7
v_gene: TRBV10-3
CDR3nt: TGTGCCATCAGTGGCTATGGAGGTCTATCCTACGAGCAGTACTTC
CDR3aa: CAISGYGGLSYEQYF

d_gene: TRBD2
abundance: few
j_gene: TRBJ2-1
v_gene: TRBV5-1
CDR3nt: TGCGCCAGCAGCGAGGAAGGGACTAGCGGGCGAAATGAGCAGTTCTTC
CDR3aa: CASSEEGTSGRNEQFF

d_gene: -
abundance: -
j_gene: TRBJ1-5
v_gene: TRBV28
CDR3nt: TGTGCCAGCAGCCTCGACAATAGCAATCAGCCCCAGCATTTT
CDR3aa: CASSLDNSNQPQHF

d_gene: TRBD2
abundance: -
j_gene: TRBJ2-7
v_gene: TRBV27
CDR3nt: TGTGCCAGCAGTTTTGGTACTAGCGGGAGAGGGTACGAGCAGTACTTC
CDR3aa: CASSFGTSGRGYEQYF

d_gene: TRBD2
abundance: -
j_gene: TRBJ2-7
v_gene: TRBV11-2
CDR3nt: TGTGCCAGCAGCCCAACGAGCCTATTGAAGCGGGAGGGCTCCTACGAGCAGTACTTC
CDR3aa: CASSPTSLLKREGSYEQYF

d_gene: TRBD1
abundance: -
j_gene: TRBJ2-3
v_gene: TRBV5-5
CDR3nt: TGTGCCAGCAGCCCTCGACAGGGGATGGGCACAGATACGCAGTATTTT
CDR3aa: CASSPRQGMGTDTQYF

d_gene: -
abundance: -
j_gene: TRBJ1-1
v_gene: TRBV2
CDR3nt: TGTGCCAGCAGTGAAGCGCGGTTTCCCCAAGGAGCTTTCTTT
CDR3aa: CASSEARFPQGAFF

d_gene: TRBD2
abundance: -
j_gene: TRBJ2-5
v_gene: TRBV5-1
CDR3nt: TGCGCCAGCAGCCCCTTAGCGGGAGCTGGGCAAGAGACCCAGTACTTC
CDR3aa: CASSPLAGAGQETQYF

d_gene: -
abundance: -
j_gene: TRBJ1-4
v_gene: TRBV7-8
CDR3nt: TGTGCCAGCAGCTCGCGGACTAACTTTAATGAAAAACTGTTTTTT
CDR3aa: CASSSRTNFNEKLFF

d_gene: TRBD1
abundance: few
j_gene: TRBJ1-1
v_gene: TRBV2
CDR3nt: TGTGCCAGCAGTGAAACAGGGGTCGCCGGGGACCGGAGGGGGGCTTTCTTT
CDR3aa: CASSETGVAGDRRGAFF

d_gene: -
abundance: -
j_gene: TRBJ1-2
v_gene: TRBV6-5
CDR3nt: TGTGCCAGCAGTTCGGGTCGTGACTATGGCTACACCTTC
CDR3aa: CASSSGRDYGYTF

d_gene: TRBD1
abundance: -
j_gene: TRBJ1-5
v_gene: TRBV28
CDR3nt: TGTGCCAGCACCCTTTTGGGACAGGGTAACAATCAGCCCCAGCATTTT
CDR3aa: CASTLLGQGNNQPQHF

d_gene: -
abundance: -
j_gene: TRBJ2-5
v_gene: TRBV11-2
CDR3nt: TGTGCCAGCAGCTTCGTCAGGGGATGGGAGACCCAGTACTTC
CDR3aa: CASSFVRGWETQYF

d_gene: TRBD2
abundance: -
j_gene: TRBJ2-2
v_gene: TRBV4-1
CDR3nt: TGCGCCAGCAGCCATTTCGGCAGACTAGCGGGAGGTAAAACCCCCGGGGAGCTGTTTTTT
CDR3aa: CASSHFGRLAGGKTPGELFF

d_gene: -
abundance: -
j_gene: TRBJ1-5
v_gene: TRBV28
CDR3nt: TGTGCCAGCAGTCTAGCTCGGGGACAGCCCCAGCATTTT
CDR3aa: CASSLARGQPQHF

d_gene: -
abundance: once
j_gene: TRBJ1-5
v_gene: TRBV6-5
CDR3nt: TGTGCCAGCAGGGGGGGAGGCAATCAGCCCCAGCATTTT
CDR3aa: CASRGGGNQPQHF

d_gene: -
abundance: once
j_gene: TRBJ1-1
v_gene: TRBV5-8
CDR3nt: TGTGCCAGCAGCTTAGACAGTGGGAACACTGAAGCTTTCTTT
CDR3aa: CASSLDSGNTEAFF

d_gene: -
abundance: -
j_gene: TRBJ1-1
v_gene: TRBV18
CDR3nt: TGTGCCAGCTCGGAGGTCATCGCTGAAGCTTTCTTT
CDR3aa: CASSEVIAEAFF

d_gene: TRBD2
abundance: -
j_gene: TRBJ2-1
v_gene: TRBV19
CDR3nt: TGTGCCAGTACCCCCACGGGACTAGCGGGAGACGATGAGCAGTTCTTC
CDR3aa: CASTPTGLAGDDEQFF

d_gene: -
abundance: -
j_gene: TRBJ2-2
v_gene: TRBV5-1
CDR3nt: TGCGCCAGCAGCTTGTGGGAGCATGGGAACACCGGGGAGCTGTTTTTT
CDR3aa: CASSLWEHGNTGELFF

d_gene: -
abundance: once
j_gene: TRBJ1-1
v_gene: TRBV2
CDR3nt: TGTGCCAGCTCCAAGGCGGGGGGCACTGAAGCTTTCTTT
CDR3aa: CASSKAGGTEAFF

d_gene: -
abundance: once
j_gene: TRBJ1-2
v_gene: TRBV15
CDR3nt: TGTGCCACCAGCCAGAGTAGGGGCCCGGGTAAGGGCTACACCTTC
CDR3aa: CATSQSRGPGKGYTF

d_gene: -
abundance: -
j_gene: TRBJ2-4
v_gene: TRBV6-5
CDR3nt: TGTGCCAGCAGTTACTCAGGGGGGGTAAAAAACATTCAGTACTTC
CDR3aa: CASSYSGGVKNIQYF

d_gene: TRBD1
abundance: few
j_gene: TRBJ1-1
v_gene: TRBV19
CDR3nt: TGTGCCAGTAGTTCGGGACAGGTTTCCACTGAAGCTTTCTTT
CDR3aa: CASSSGQVSTEAFF

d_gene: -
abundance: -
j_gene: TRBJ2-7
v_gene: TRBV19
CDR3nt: TGTGCCAGTAGTACCCGAGGAGGGAACTACGAGCAGTACTTC
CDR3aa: CASSTRGGNYEQYF

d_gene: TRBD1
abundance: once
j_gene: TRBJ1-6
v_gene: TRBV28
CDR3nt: TGTGCCAGCAGTTCCTCGGACAGGGTTTTTAATTCACCCCTCCACTTT
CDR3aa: CASSSSDRVFNSPLHF

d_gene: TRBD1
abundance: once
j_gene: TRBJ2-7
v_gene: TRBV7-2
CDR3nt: TGTGCCAGCAGCTTCGGTGACAGGGGAAGGGAGCAGTACTTC
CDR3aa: CASSFGDRGREQYF

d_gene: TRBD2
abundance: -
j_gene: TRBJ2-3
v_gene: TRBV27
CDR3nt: TGTGCCAGCAGGCTGGCGGGAGGGCCGAGGGATACGCAGTATTTT
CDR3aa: CASRLAGGPRDTQYF

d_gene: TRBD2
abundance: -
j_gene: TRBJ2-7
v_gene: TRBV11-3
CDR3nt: TGTGCCAGCAGCCCCGCCTTGGGGAGGGCGACCTACGAGCAGTACTTC
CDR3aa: CASSPALGRATYEQYF

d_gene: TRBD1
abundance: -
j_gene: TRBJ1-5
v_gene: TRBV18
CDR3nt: TGTGCCAGCTCACCGAGGGACAGTCGCTCTTATAGCAATCAGCCCCAGCATTTT
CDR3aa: CASSPRDSRSYSNQPQHF

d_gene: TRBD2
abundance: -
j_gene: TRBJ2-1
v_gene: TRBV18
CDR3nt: TGTGCCAGCTCCCCTTATAGCGGGTGGGAGCAGTTCTTC
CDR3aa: CASSPYSGWEQFF

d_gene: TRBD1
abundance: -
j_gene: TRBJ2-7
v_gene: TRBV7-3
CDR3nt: TGTGCCAGCAGCTTAGCCGGGACAGGGGGCTACGAGCAGTACTTC
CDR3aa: CASSLAGTGGYEQYF

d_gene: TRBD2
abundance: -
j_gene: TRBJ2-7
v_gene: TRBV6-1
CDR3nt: TGTGCCACCTTCCGACTAGCGGGCCTATCCTACGAGCAGTACTTC
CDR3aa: CATFRLAGLSYEQYF

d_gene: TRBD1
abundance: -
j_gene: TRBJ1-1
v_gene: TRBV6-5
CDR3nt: TGTGCCAGCAGAGAAAACAGGGGGCCGGGCACTGAAGCTTTCTTT
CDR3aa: CASRENRGPGTEAFF

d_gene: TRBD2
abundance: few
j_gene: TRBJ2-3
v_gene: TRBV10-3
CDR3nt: TGTGCCATCAGTGGCGGGGGACTAGCTAGCACAGATACGCAGTATTTT
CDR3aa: CAISGGGLASTDTQYF

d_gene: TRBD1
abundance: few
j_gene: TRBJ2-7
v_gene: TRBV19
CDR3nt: TGTGCCAGTAGTAGACAGGGGAAGCCGGTCTACGAGCAGTACTTC
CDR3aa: CASSRQGKPVYEQYF

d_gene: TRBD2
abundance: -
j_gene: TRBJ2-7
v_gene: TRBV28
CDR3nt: TGTGCCAGCAGTCCCCTTAGTAGCGGGCTGTACGAGCAGTACTTC
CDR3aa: CASSPLSSGLYEQYF

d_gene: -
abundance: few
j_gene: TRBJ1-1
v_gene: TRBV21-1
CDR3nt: TGTGCCACCGCGCCGGGAGGATATGAAGCTTTCTTT
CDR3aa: CATAPGGYEAFF

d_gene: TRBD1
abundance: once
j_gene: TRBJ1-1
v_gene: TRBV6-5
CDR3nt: TGTGCCAGCAGCAGGACAGGGGCCGACGTCCGGGCTTTCTTT
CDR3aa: CASSRTGADVRAFF

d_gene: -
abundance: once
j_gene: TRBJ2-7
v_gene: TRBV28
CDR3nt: TGTGCCAGCACCCCCTGGGCAGGGGCCTACGAGCAGTACTTC
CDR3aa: CASTPWAGAYEQYF

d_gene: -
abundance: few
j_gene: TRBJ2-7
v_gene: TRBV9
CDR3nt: TGTGCCAGCAGCGTGAGTGAAGTCTTTTCCTACGAGCAGTACTTC
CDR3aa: CASSVSEVFSYEQYF